The 10 T cell receptor beta chains below were found in one sample sequenced in a study of metastatic and nonmetastatic thyroid tumors. Each patient went into thyroid surgery without having received any treatment. TCRdb re-called the PCR reads via MiXCR. The sample has some 19,000 clones, 25% to 35% seen once; the top ten hold under 12%. Specimen: tumor tissue. The receptors shown here come from a female donor with papillary thyroid cancer or a benign thyroid nodule (not recorded which). Some clones in this sample may be carry-over from other donors' samples.

There are many counts of this clone. Other DNA sequences within the sample encode an identical CDR3. The chain combines TRBV20-1 with TRBJ2-1; D is ambiguous. The CDR3 covers 17 residues. With 3 bases removed from V and 0 bases from J, the gap between germline ends came to 18 bases. Germline CDR1 reads DFQATT; CDR2 reads SNEGSKA (reference sequence). The CDR3 sequence is CSARAPTALSSYNEQFF. The CDR3 DNA follows: TGCAGTGCTAGGGCTCCCACGGCGCTGAGCTCCTACAATGAGCAGTTCTTC.

This chain connects TRBV28 to TRBJ2-7; D is undetermined. Trimming pared 1 base from V and 1 base from J, leaving 11 bases between. This CDR3 region has 15 residues. Germline CDR1 and CDR2: MDHEN and SYDVKM. CDR3 sequence (DNA): TGTGCCAGCAGTTTATCATGCAAGTTATCCTACGAGCAGTACTTC. The encoded protein is CASSLSCKLSYEQYF.

V and J are TRBV11-2 and TRBJ2-7; D not resolved. The CDR3 runs to 12 residues. CDR1 SGHAT and CDR2 FQNNGV come from the germline V gene. Trimming shortened V by 2 bases and J by 1 base, and 3 bases separated the two germline ends. CDR3 in amino acids: CASSLMSYEQYF. CDR3 DNA: TGTGCCAGCAGCTTAATGTCCTACGAGCAGTACTTC.

This clone has at least ten counts. The chain joins TRBV20-1 to TRBJ1-1, with D maybe TRBD1 (6 bases). V lost 0 bases, J lost 1 base, and 18 bases lay in between. CDR1 and CDR2 from the germline V gene are DFQATT and SNEGSKA (reference sequence). The CDR3 sequence is 17 residues long. CDR3 loop: CSARDVSRRTENTEAFF. Written as DNA, the CDR3 is TGCAGTGCTAGAGATGTTAGCCGTCGGACAGAGAACACTGAAGCTTTCTTT.

This clone is large by share. This rearrangement joins TRBV28 to TRBJ2-6, with 7 nucleotides matching TRBD1. Germline V gives CDR1 MDHEN, CDR2 SYDVKM. The ends lost 8 bases at V and 4 bases at J; junction bases unmatched: 5. The CDR3 is 14 residues long. The CDR3 nucleotides read TGTGCCAGCCTCGACAGGGTCGGGGCCAACGTCCTGACTTTC. It is translated as CASLDRVGANVLTF.

V is TRBV11-2 and J is TRBJ1-1, with D possibly being TRBD1 (5 bases). The germline V and J ends were trimmed by 5 bases and 3 bases, with 13 bases remaining between them. This CDR3 contains 14 residues. The germline V gene encodes CDR1 SGHAT and CDR2 FQNNGV. CDR3 loop: CASSASTGDTEAFF. The CDR3 DNA sequence: TGTGCCAGCAGCGCGAGTACGGGGGACACTGAAGCTTTCTTT.

This sequence joins TRBV12-3 or TRBV12-4 and TRBJ1-1, with D hard to call. V was trimmed by 3 bases and J by 1 base, leaving 6 bases between them. The CDR3 is 13 amino acids. The CDR3 protein is CASSFMPNTEAFF. The DNA of the CDR3 is TGTGCCAGCAGTTTTATGCCGAACACTGAAGCTTTCTTT.

This clone was found a few times. The V call is TRBV6-2 or TRBV6-3, the J call TRBJ1-2; weak D call: TRBD1 (5 bases). Germline V gene data show CDR1 as MNHEY and CDR2 as SVGEGT. V shed 0 bases and J shed 0 bases, with 8 bases lying between them. The CDR3 runs to 15 residues. The CDR3 DNA reads as TGTGCCAGCAGTTACTCTCAGGGTCCTAACTATGGCTACACCTTC. Translating it yields CASSYSQGPNYGYTF.

This clone was counted at least ten times. V and J are TRBV6-1 and TRBJ2-1, with 9 bases fitting TRBD1. The CDR3 extends over 15 amino acids. The germline CDR1 and CDR2 sequences are MNHNS and SASEGT. The ends lost 6 bases at V and 7 bases at J; junction bases unmatched: 10. In DNA, the CDR3 is TGTGCCAGCAGCTACAGGGGGCAATCCTTTAATGAGCAGTTCTTC. Translated: CASSYRGQSFNEQFF.

This clone came up many times. Other DNA sequences in the sample encode the same CDR3. This chain uses TRBV5-1 with TRBJ2-2, with D perhaps TRBD1 (6 bases). CDR1 and CDR2 from the germline V gene are SGHRS and YFSETQ. The CDR3 is made up of 15 amino acids. Trimming pared 1 base from V and 4 bases from J, leaving 11 bases between. The CDR3 nucleotides read TGCGCCAGCAGCTTGACAGGGTCGAGCACCGGGGAGCTGTTTTTT. Its protein product is CASSLTGSSTGELFF.